This T cell receptor beta chain was sequenced in a study of T cell responses to AZD1222 COVID-19 vaccine. General study results and limits: Receipt of two AZD1222 doses was followed by a rise in Spike-specific TCR breadth and depth. Repertoire sampling occurred only after the peak T cell response. Among the donors, most were white British and more were female, and clonal diversity was possibly underestimated.

Researchers grouped second doses given at about 4 or about 12 weeks into one pool. Comments on this clone: Its antigen is currently unknown.

The V gene lost 11 bases and the J gene lost 8 bases, with 15 bases spanning the gap. CDR3 length: 11 residues. Germline V gene sequence: CDR1 MNHEY, CDR2 SVGAGI. TCRdb's copy holds only in-frame clones and misses some; the assay was immunoSEQ multiplex PCR. Of about 110,000 clones in the sample, around 93% were seen once. The sample here was peripheral blood, taken 28 days after the second AZD1222 dose. The rearrangement links TRBV6-5 to TRBJ1-2; no definite D call. The clonotype comes from an adult who received the AZD1222 COVID-19 vaccine. The CDR3: CAATQGRGYTF. The DNA of the CDR3 is TGTGCCGCCACACAAGGTCGGGGCTACACCTTC.